The sample holds many counts of the clone carrying this T cell receptor beta chain. Its antigen is not known. Germline V lookup: CDR1 DFQATT, CDR2 SNEGSKA (reference sequence). The CDR3 length is 12 residues. Trimming removed 3 bases from V and 3 bases from J, with 5 bases in between. Patients had received no treatment of any kind before thyroid surgery. Authors' analysis steps: Built for papillary thyroid cancer, a distant-metastasis classifier drew on CDR3 differences across clinicopathological groups. TCRdb re-clonotyped the PCR reads through MiXCR. TCRdb's processing, not the authors' own work, is the source of the V and J calls. This table has more than 35,000 clones, about 14% appearing once. This sample is part of a study of metastatic and nonmetastatic thyroid tumors. Turning to the study itself: Repertoire comparison spanned blood and tumor or nodule tissue of malignant and benign thyroid patients.

Study-level points and caveats: Within blood and tumor, benign nodules reportedly had significantly lower TCR beta diversity than malignant thyroid tumors did.

V and J are TRBV20-1 and TRBJ2-2, with D unresolved. This clonotype originated in a female donor with papillary thyroid cancer or a benign thyroid nodule (not recorded which). Some clones in this sample may be carry-over from other donors' samples. Sequences were obtained from blood. CDR3 in DNA: TGCAGTGCTAGGGACCACACCGGGGAGCTGTTTTTT. Translated: CSARDHTGELFF.